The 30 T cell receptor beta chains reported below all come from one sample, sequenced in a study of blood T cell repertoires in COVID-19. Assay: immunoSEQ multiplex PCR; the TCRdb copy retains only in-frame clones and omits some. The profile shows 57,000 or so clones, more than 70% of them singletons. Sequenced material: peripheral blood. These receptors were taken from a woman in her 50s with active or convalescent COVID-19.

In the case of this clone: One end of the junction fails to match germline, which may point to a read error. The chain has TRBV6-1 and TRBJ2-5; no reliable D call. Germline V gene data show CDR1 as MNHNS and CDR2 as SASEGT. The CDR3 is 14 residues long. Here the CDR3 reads CASSEAWAQKTQYF. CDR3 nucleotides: TGTGCCAGCAGTGAAGCCTGGGCCCAAAAGACCCAGTACTTC.

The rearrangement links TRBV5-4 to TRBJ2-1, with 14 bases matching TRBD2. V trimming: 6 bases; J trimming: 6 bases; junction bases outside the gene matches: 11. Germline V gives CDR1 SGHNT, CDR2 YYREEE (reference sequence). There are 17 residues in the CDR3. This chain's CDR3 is CASTGLAGGSGSNEQFF. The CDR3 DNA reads TGTGCCAGCACCGGACTAGCGGGAGGCTCCGGGTCCAATGAGCAGTTCTTC.

DNA of the CDR3: TGCGCCAGCAGCTTGACAGGGATGAACACTGAAGCTTTCTTT. It encodes CASSLTGMNTEAFF. The chain is built from TRBV5-1 and TRBJ1-1; a possible D gene is TRBD1 (6 bases). The germline CDR1 and CDR2 sequences are SGHRS and YFSETQ. The CDR3 spans 14 residues. Trimming cost V 1 base and J 0 bases, with 7 bases left between them.

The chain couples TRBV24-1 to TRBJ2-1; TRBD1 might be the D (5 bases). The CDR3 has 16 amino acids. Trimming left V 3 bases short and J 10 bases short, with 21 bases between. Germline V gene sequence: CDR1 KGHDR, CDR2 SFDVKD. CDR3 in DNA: TGTGCCACCAGTGATCCAAGACAGACAAACTCTCCCGAGCAGTTCTTC. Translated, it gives CATSDPRQTNSPEQFF.

CDR3 in amino acids: CASSAKGTDNTGELFF. The DNA for the CDR3 is TGTGCCAGCAGCGCAAAAGGGACAGATAACACCGGGGAGCTGTTTTTT. The chain couples TRBV7-2 to TRBJ2-2, with 7 bases that match TRBD1. The trim removed 5 bases at V and 2 bases at J, leaving 8 bases unmatched. This CDR3 spans 16 amino acids. Germline loops: CDR1 SGHTA, CDR2 FQGNSA.

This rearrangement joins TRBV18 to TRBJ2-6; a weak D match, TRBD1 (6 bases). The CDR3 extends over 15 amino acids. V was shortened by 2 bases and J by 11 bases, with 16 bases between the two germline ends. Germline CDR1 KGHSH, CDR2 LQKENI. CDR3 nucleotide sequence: TGTGCCAGCTCACCAGTCCTGGACAGCCTCTACGTCCTGACTTTC. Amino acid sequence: CASSPVLDSLYVLTF.

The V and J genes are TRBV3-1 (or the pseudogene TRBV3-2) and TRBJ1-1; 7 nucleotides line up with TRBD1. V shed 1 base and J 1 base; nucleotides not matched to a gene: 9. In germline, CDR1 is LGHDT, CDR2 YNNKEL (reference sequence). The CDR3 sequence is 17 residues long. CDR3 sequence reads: CASSQGSRGSWNTEAFF. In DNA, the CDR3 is TGTGCCAGCAGCCAAGGGAGCAGGGGGTCATGGAACACTGAAGCTTTCTTT.

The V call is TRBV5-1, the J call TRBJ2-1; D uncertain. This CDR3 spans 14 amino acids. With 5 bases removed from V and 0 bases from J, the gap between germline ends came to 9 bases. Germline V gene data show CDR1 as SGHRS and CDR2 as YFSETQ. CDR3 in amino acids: CASRTTSSYNEQFF. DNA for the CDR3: TGCGCCAGCAGAACCACAAGCTCCTACAATGAGCAGTTCTTC.

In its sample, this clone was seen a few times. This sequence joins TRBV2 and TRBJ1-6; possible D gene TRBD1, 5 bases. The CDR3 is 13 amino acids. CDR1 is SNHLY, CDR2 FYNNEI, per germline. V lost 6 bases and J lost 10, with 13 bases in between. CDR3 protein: CASSGGDRSPLHF. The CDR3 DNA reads TGTGCCAGCAGCGGGGGGGATCGGTCACCCCTCCACTTT.

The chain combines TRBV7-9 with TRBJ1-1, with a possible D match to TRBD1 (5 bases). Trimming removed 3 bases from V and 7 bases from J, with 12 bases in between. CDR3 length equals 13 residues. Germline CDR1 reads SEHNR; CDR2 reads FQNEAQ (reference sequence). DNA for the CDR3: TGTGCCAGCAGCTTCGGTCTAACAGGTGAAGCTTTCTTT. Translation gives CASSFGLTGEAFF.

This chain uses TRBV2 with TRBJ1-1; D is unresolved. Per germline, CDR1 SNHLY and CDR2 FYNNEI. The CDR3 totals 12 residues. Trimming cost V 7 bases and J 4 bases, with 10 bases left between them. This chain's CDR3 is CASTQRSTEAFF. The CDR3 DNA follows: TGTGCCAGCACCCAGCGTTCCACTGAAGCTTTCTTT.

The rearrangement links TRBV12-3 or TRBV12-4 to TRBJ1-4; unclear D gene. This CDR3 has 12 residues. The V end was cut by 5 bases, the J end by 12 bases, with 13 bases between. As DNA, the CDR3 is TGTGCCAGCAGTCCCACGGGAATAGAACTGTTTTTT. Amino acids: CASSPTGIELFF.

CDR3 residues: CASSFLLAGGYSYNEQFF. The CDR3 nucleotides are TGTGCCAGCAGTTTTTTGTTGGCGGGAGGATATTCCTACAATGAGCAGTTCTTC. The rearrangement joins TRBV28 to TRBJ2-1; 8 bases fit TRBD2. The CDR3 loop spans 18 amino acids. CDR1 and CDR2 from the germline V gene are MDHEN and SYDVKM. V lost 3 bases and J lost 1; bases outside the gene matches: 11.

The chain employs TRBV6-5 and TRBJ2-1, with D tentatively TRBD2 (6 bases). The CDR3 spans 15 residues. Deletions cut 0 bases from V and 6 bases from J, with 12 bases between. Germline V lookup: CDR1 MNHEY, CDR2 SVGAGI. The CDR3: CASSYSISGPNEQFF. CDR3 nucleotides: TGTGCCAGCAGTTACTCGATTAGCGGACCCAATGAGCAGTTCTTC.

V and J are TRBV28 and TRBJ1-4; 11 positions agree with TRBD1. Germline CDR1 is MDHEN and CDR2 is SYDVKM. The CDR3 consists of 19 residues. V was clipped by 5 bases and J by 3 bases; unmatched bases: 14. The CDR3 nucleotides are TGTGCCAGCAGTCCCCCCGGACAGGGGGCGAAGGGGTCTAATGAAAAACTGTTTTTT. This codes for CASSPPGQGAKGSNEKLFF.

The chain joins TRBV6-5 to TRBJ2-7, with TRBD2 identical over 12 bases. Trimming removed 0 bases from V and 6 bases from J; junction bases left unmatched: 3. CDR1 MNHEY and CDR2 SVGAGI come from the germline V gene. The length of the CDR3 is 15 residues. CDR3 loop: CASSYSTSGSGEQYF. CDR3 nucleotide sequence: TGTGCCAGCAGTTACTCGACTAGCGGGAGTGGCGAGCAGTACTTC.

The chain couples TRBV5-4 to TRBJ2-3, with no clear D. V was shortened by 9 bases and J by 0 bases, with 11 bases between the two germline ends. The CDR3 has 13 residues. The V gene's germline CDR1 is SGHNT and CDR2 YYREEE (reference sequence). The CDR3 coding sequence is TGTGCCACCCACCTAGAGAGCACAGATACGCAGTATTTT. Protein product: CATHLESTDTQYF.

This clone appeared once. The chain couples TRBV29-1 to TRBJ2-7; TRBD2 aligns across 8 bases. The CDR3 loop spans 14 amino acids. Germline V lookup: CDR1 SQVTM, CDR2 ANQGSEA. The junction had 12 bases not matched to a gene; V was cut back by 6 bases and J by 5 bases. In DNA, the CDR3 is TGCAGCGTCCCGGGGGGGGCCGCTCTTCACGAGCAGTACTTC. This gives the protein CSVPGGAALHEQYF.

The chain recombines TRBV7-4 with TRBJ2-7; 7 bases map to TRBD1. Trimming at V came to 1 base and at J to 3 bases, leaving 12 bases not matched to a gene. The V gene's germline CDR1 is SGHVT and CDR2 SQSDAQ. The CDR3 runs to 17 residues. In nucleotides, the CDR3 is TGTGCCAGCAGCTTAGGGGGGACAGACCCGATGGACTACGAGCAGTACTTC. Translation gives CASSLGGTDPMDYEQYF.

DNA of the CDR3: TGTGCCAGCAGTTACAGTCCTAGCGGGATTCGCTACGAGCAGTACTTC. Protein product: CASSYSPSGIRYEQYF. The chain uses TRBV6-5 and TRBJ2-7, with 9 bases identical to TRBD2. CDR1 and CDR2 (germline): MNHEY, SVGAGI. This CDR3 spans 16 amino acids. V lost 2 bases, J lost 3 bases, and 8 bases stayed unmatched.

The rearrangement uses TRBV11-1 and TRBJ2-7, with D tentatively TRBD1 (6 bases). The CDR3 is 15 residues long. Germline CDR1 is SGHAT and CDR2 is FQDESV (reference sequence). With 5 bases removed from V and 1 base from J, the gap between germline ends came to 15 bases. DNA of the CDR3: TGTGCCAGCAGCCCACCGGGACAACAATCCTACGAGCAGTACTTC. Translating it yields CASSPPGQQSYEQYF.

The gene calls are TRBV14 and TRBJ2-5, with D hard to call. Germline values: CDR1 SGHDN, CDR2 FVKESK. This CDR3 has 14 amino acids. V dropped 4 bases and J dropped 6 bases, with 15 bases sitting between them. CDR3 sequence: CASSPFTTLKTQYF. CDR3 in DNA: TGTGCCAGCAGCCCCTTTACTACGCTGAAGACCCAGTACTTC.

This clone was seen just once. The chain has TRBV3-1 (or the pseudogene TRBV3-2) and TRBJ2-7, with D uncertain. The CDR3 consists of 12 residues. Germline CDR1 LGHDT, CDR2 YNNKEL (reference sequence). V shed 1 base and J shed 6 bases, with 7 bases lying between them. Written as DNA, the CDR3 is TGTGCCAGCAGCCAAGTGAACAGCGAGCAGTACTTC. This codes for CASSQVNSEQYF.

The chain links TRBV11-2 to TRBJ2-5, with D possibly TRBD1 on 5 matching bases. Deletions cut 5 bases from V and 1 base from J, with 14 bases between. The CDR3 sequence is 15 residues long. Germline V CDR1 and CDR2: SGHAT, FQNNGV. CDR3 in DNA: TGTGCCAGCAGCCCCACGACAGACTTCCAAGAGACCCAGTACTTC. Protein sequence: CASSPTTDFQETQYF.

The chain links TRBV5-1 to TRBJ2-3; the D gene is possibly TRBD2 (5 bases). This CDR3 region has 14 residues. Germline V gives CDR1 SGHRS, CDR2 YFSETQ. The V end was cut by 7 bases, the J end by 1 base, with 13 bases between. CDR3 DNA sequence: TGCGCCAGCGCAGCGGCAGATCGCACAGATACGCAGTATTTT. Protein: CASAAADRTDTQYF. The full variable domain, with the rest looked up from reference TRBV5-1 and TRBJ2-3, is KAGVTQTPRYLIKTRGQQVTLSCSPISGHRSVSWYQQTPGQGLQFLFEYFSETQRNKGNFPGRFSGRQFSNSRSEMNVSTLELGDSALYLCASAAADRTDTQYFGPGTRLTVL.

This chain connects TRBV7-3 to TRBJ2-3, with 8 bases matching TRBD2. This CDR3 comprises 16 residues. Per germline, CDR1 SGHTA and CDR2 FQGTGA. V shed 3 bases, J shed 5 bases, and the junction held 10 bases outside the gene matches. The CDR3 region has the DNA TGTGCCAGCAGCTTCGGGTGGGGACTAGACGGAGATACGCAGTATTTT. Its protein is CASSFGWGLDGDTQYF.

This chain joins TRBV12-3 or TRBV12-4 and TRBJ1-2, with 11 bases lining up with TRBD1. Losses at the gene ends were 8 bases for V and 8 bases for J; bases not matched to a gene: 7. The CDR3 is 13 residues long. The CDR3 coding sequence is TGTGCCAGCGGACAGGGGGCTGGCTCGGGCTACACCTTC. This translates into CASGQGAGSGYTF.

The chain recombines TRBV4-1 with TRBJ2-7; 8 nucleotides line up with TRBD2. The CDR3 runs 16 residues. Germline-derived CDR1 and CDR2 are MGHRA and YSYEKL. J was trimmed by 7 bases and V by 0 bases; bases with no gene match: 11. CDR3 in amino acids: CASSQDWMSGGREQYF. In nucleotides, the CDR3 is TGCGCCAGCAGCCAAGATTGGATGTCTGGCGGGAGGGAGCAGTACTTC.

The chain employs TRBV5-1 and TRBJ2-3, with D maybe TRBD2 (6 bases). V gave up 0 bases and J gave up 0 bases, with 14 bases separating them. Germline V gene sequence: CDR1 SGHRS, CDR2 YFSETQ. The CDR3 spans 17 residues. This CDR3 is CASSLDILASSTDTQYF. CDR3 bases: TGCGCCAGCAGCTTGGACATTCTAGCGAGTAGCACAGATACGCAGTATTTT.

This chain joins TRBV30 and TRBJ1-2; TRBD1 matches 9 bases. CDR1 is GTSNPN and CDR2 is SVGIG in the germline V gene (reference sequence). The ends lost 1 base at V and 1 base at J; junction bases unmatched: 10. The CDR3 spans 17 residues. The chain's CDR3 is CAWSGWTGAPFNYGYTF. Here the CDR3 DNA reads TGTGCCTGGAGTGGATGGACAGGGGCGCCCTTTAACTATGGCTACACCTTC. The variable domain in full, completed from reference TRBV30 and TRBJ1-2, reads SQTIHQWPATLVQPVGSPLSLECTVEGTSNPNLYWYRQAAGRGLQLLFYSVGIGQISSEVPQNLSASRPQDRQFILSSKKLLLSDSGFYLCAWSGWTGAPFNYGYTFGSGTRLTVV.